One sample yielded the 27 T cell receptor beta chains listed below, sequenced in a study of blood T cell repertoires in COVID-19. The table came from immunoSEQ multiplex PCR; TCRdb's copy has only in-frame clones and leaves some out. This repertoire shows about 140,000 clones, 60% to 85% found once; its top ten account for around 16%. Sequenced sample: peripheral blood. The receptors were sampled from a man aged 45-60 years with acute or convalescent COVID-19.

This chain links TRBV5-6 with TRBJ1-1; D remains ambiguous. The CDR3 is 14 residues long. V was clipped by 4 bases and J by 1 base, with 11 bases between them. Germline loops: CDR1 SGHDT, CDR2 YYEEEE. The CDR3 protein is CASSSISRNTEAFF. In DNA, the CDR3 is TGTGCCAGCAGCAGTATAAGTAGGAACACTGAAGCTTTCTTT.

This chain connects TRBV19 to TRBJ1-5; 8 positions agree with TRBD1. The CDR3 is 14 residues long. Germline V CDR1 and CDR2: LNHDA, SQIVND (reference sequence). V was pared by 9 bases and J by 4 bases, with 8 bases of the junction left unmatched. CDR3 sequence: CASATGDDNQPQHF. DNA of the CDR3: TGTGCCAGCGCGACAGGGGACGATAATCAGCCCCAGCATTTT.

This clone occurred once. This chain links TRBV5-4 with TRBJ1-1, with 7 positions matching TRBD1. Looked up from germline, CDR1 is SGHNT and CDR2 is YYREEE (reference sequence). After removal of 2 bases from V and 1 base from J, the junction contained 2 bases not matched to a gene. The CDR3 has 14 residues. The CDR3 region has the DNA TGTGCCAGCAGCTTCGGGACAGAGAACACTGAAGCTTTCTTT. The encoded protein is CASSFGTENTEAFF.

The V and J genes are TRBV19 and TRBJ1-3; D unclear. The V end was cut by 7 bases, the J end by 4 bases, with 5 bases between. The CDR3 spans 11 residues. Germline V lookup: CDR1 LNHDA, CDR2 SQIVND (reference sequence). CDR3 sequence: CASTLGNTIYF. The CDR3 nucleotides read TGTGCCAGTACCCTGGGAAACACCATATATTTT.

The CDR3 DNA reads as TGCGCCAGCAACACGCTTCAGGGGGCCGCAGGGGAGCAGTACTTC. This encodes CASNTLQGAAGEQYF. The rearrangement joins TRBV5-1 to TRBJ2-7; 8 bases are shared with TRBD1. J was trimmed by 7 bases and V by 6 bases; bases with no gene match: 15. CDR3 length: 15 amino acids. Germline loops: CDR1 SGHRS, CDR2 YFSETQ.

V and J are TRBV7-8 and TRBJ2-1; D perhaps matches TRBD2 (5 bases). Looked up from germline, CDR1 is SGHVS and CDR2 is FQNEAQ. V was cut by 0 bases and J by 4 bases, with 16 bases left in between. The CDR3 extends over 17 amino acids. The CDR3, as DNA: TGTGCCAGCAGCTTAGCGAGGCTAGCATTTTCTTACAATGAGCAGTTCTTC. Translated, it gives CASSLARLAFSYNEQFF.

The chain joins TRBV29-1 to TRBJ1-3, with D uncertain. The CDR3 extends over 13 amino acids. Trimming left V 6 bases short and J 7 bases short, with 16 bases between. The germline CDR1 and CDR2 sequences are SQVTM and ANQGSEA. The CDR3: CSVLLNPGNTIYF. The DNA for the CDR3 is TGCAGCGTGCTGCTTAACCCGGGGAACACCATATATTTT.

The CDR3 DNA reads TGTGCCAGCAGGGGACTAGCGCAGTACGAGCAGTACTTC. As protein: CASRGLAQYEQYF. V and J are TRBV6-5 and TRBJ2-7; 10 bases are shared with TRBD2. CDR3 length: 13 residues. V shed 6 bases and J 4 bases; nucleotides not matched to a gene: 3. Germline V gene data show CDR1 as MNHEY and CDR2 as SVGAGI.

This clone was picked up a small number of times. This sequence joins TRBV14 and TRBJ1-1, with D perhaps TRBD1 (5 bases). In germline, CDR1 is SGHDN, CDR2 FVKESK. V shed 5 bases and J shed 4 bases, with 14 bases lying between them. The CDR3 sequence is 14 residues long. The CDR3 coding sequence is TGTGCCAGCAGCGCTCAGGGTGGAGCCACTGAAGCTTTCTTT. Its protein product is CASSAQGGATEAFF.

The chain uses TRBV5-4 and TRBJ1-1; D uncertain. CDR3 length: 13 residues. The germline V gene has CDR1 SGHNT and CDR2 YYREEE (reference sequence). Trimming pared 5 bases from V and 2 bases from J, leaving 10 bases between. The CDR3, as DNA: TGTGCCAGCAGGAGCTACGCAAACACTGAAGCTTTCTTT. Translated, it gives CASRSYANTEAFF.

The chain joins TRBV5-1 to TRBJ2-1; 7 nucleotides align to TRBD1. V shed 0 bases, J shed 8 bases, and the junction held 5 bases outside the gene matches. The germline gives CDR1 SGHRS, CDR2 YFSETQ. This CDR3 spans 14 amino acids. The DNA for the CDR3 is TGCGCCAGCAGCTTGGGACAGGGTTATGATGAGCAGTTCTTC. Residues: CASSLGQGYDEQFF.

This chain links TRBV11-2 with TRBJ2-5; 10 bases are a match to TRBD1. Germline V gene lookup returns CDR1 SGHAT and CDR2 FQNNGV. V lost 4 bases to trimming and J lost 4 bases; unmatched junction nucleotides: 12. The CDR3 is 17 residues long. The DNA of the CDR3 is TGTGCCAGCAGCTCGGTACGGACCCGGACAGGGGGAGAGACCCAGTACTTC. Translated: CASSSVRTRTGGETQYF. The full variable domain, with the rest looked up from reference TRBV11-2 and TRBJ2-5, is EAGVAQSPRYKIIEKRQSVAFWCNPISGHATLYWYQQILGQGPKLLIQFQNNGVVDDSQLPKDRFSAERLKGVDSTLKIQPAKLEDSAVYLCASSSVRTRTGGETQYFGPGTRLLVL.

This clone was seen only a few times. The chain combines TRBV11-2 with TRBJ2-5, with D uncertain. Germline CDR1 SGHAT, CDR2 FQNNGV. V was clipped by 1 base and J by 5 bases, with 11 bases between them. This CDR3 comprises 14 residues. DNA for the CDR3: TGTGCCAGCAGCTTAGTTGGGCCCGGTGAGACCCAGTACTTC. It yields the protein CASSLVGPGETQYF.

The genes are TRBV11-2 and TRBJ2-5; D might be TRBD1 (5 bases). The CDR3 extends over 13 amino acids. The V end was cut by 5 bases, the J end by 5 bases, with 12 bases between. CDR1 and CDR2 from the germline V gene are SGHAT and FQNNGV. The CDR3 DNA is TGTGCCAGCAGCCCCAGGGCGGCGGAGACCCAGTACTTC. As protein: CASSPRAAETQYF.

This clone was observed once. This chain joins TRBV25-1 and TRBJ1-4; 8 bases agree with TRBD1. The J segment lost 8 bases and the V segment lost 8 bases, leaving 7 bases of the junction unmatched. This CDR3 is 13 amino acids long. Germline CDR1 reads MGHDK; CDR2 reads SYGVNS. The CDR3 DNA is TGTGCCAGCGGAGCAGGGGGCGACGAAAAACTGTTTTTT. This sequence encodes CASGAGGDEKLFF.

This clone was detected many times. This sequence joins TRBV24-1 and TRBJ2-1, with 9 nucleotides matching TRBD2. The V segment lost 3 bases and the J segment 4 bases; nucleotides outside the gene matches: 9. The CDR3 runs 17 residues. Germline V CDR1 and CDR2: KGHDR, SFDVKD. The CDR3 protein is CATSDGISGGSYNEQFF. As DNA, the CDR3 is TGTGCCACCAGTGATGGCATTAGCGGGGGATCTTACAATGAGCAGTTCTTC.

This chain's CDR3 is CASSDNRQTRYTF. The CDR3 nucleotides read TGTGCCAGCAGTGATAATCGCCAGACTCGCTACACCTTC. V gene TRBV2 combines with J gene TRBJ1-2; D call uncertain. Trimming took off 3 bases at V and 9 bases at J, with 14 bases between the two ends. CDR1 and CDR2 (germline): SNHLY, FYNNEI. The CDR3 has 13 amino acids.

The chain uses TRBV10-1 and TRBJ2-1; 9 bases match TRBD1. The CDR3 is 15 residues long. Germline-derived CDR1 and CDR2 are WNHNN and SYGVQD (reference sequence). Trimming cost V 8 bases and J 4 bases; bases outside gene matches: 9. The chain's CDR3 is CASGRQGGLYNEQFF. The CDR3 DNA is TGCGCCAGCGGACGACAGGGGGGACTATACAATGAGCAGTTCTTC.

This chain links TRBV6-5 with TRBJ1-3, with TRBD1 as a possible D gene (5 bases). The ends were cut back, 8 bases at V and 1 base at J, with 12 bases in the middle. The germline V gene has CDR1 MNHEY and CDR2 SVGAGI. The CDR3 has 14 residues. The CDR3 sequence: CASGETVSGNTIYF. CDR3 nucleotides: TGTGCCAGCGGAGAGACAGTATCTGGAAACACCATATATTTT.

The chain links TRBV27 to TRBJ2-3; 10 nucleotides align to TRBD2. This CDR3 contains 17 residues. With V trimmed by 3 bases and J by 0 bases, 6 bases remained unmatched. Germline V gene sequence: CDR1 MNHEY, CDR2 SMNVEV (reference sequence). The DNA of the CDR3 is TGTGCCAGCAGTTTCCAGCGGGGGGGACCTAGCACAGATACGCAGTATTTT. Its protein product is CASSFQRGGPSTDTQYF.

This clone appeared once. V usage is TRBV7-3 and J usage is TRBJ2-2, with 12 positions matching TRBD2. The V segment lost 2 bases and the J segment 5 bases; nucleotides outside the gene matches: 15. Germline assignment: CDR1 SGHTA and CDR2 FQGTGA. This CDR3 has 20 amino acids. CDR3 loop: CASSLVAPSGGAPRTGELFF. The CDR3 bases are TGTGCCAGCAGCTTAGTAGCCCCTAGCGGGGGGGCCCCGCGGACCGGGGAGCTGTTTTTT.

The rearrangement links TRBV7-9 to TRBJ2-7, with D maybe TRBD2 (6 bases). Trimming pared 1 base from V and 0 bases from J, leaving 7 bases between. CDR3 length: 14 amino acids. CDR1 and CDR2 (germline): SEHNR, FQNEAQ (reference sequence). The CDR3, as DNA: TGTGCCAGCAGCTTAGGGGGGGACTCCTACGAGCAGTACTTC. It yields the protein CASSLGGDSYEQYF.

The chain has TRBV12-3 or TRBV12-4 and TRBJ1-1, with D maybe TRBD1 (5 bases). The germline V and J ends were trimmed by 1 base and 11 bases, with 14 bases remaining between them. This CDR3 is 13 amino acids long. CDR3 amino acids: CASSLEVRVWAFF. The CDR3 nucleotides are TGTGCCAGCAGTTTAGAAGTCAGGGTATGGGCTTTCTTT.

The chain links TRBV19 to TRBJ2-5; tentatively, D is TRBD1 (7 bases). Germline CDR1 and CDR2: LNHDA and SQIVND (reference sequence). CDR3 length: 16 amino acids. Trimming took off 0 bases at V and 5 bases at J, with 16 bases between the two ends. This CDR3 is CASSIEAGGIGETQYF. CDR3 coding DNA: TGTGCCAGTAGTATAGAAGCAGGGGGGATTGGGGAGACCCAGTACTTC.

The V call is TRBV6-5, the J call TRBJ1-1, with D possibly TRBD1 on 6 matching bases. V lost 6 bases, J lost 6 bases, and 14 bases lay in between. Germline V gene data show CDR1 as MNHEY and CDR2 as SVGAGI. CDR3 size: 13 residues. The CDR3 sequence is CASSKGVTAEAFF. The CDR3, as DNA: TGTGCCAGCAGCAAGGGGGTAACGGCTGAAGCTTTCTTT.

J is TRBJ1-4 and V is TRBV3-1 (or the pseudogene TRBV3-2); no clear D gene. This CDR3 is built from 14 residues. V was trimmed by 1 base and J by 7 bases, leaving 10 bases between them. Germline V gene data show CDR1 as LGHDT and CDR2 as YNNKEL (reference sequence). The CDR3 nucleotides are TGTGCCAGCAGCCAAGGGATAGAGGGTGAAAAACTGTTTTTT. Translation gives CASSQGIEGEKLFF.

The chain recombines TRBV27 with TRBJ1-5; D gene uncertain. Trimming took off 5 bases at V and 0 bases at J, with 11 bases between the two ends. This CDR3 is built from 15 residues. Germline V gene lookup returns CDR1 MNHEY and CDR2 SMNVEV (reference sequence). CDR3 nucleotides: TGTGCCAGCAGTATCCGACGGGATAGCAATCAGCCCCAGCATTTT. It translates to CASSIRRDSNQPQHF.